The next 12 T cell receptor beta chains were all read from a single sample in a study of early T cells in non-severe SARS-CoV-2 infection. Using its own MiXCR run on the 5' RACE reads, TCRdb lists one record per CDR3 protein. The repertoire holds tens of thousands of distinct CDR3 sequences, about 6% seen once, with around 4.8% in the top ten. The sample comprised whole blood. All receptors derive from an adult who was a healthcare worker with PCR-confirmed SARS-CoV-2 infection or an uninfected control (not recorded which).

This clonotype was observed at least ten times. This chain connects TRBV20-1 to TRBJ2-5, with 7 bases aligning to TRBD2. V lost 5 bases, J lost 2 bases, and 5 bases stayed unmatched. Per germline, CDR1 DFQATT and CDR2 SNEGSKA (reference sequence). This CDR3 region has 13 residues. The CDR3 DNA sequence: TGCAGTGCTGGAACTAGCGAACAAGAGACCCAGTACTTC. Amino acid sequence: CSAGTSEQETQYF.

This clonotype was observed at least ten times. The V call is TRBV4-1, the J call TRBJ2-1; D gene ambiguous. Trimming stripped 2 bases from V and 6 bases from J, with 11 bases between. This CDR3 contains 14 residues. Germline V CDR1 and CDR2: MGHRA, YSYEKL. Here the CDR3 reads CASSQQPSGNEQFF. The CDR3 coding sequence is TGCGCCAGCAGCCAACAGCCCTCCGGCAATGAGCAGTTCTTC.

This clonotype turned up a few times. The gene calls are TRBV7-6 and TRBJ1-6; perhaps TRBD1 as D (6 bases). This CDR3 spans 15 amino acids. The ends were cut back, 5 bases at V and 6 bases at J, with 14 bases in the middle. Germline values: CDR1 SGHVS, CDR2 FNYEAQ. The CDR3 nucleotides read TGTGCCAGCAGCACAGGGTTAGGGACTAATTCACCCCTCCACTTT. Its protein product is CASSTGLGTNSPLHF.

The chain uses TRBV12-3 or TRBV12-4 and TRBJ2-5, with TRBD1 as a possible D gene (6 bases). CDR3 size: 15 residues. V lost 9 bases, J lost 4 bases, and 21 bases lay in between. CDR3 residues: CARTPLQGKGETQYF. DNA of the CDR3: TGTGCCAGGACACCCCTACAGGGAAAGGGAGAGACCCAGTACTTC.

This clonotype was detected many times. The rearrangement joins TRBV27 to TRBJ1-4, with TRBD1 identical over 7 bases. CDR3 size: 14 residues. Looked up from germline, CDR1 is MNHEY and CDR2 is SMNVEV (reference sequence). J lost 7 bases, V lost 10 bases, and 12 bases had no gene match. For the CDR3, the DNA is TGTGCCACCCGTGGGACAGCTGAAGGTGAAAAACTGTTTTTT. This encodes CATRGTAEGEKLFF.

This clonotype was detected many times. The gene calls are TRBV5-1 and TRBJ2-2; D remains unclear. CDR3 length: 15 amino acids. The germline CDR1 and CDR2 sequences are SGHRS and YFSETQ. V was pared by 0 bases and J by 2 bases, with 8 bases between. CDR3 sequence: CASSLGQINTGELFF. DNA of the CDR3: TGCGCCAGCAGCTTGGGGCAGATAAACACCGGGGAGCTGTTTTTT.

This clonotype was counted at least ten times. V gene TRBV20-1 combines with J gene TRBJ2-1, with D tentatively TRBD1 or TRBD2 (5 bases each). Germline V lookup: CDR1 DFQATT, CDR2 SNEGSKA (reference sequence). CDR3 length: 15 amino acids. Trimming removed 4 bases at V and 0 bases at J, with 13 bases between. CDR3 sequence: CSATRDLGSYNEQFF. The DNA for the CDR3 is TGCAGTGCTACCCGGGACCTCGGCTCCTACAATGAGCAGTTCTTC.

V is TRBV30 and J is TRBJ1-4; D gene ambiguous. The ends were cut back, 3 bases at V and 7 bases at J, with 6 bases in the middle. Germline V lookup: CDR1 GTSNPN, CDR2 SVGIG (reference sequence). The CDR3 totals 11 residues. The CDR3 DNA sequence: TGTGCCTGGAGCCGTCTTGAAAAACTGTTTTTT. Its translation is CAWSRLEKLFF.

This clonotype was recorded many times. The chain is built from TRBV21-1 and TRBJ2-1; the D segment call TRBD2 is taken from the table without a DNA check. TRBV21-1 is described as a pseudogene. The CDR3 totals 17 residues. The CDR3 nucleotides read TGTGCCAGCAGCAAAGAATGGGGGACTAGTTCAAAAAATGAGCAGTTCTTC. It encodes CASSKEWGTSSKNEQFF.

There are many counts of this clonotype. V usage is TRBV20-1 and J usage is TRBJ2-7; TRBD2 matches 7 bases. Trimming took 3 bases from V and 2 from J; bases not matched to a gene: 7. Germline V CDR1 and CDR2: DFQATT, SNEGSKA (reference sequence). The length of the CDR3 is 14 residues. The DNA for the CDR3 is TGCAGTGCTAGCCCTAGCGGCCTTACCTACGAGCAGTACTTC. The encoded protein is CSASPSGLTYEQYF.

This clonotype was seen at least ten times. This sequence joins TRBV29-1 and TRBJ2-7; 7 bases line up with TRBD2. This CDR3 contains 13 residues. Germline V gives CDR1 SQVTM, CDR2 ANQGSEA. Losses at the gene ends were 4 bases for V and 2 bases for J; bases not matched to a gene: 5. CDR3 loop: CSVAIAGPYEQYF. The CDR3 DNA reads as TGCAGCGTTGCTATAGCGGGCCCCTACGAGCAGTACTTC.

The sample holds many counts of this clonotype. The chain is built from TRBV6-1 and TRBJ2-1; 10 bases line up with TRBD2. This CDR3 is built from 15 residues. V lost 7 bases, J lost 0 bases, and 3 bases stayed unmatched. CDR1 is MNHNS, CDR2 SASEGT, per germline. CDR3: CASTSGRASYNEQFF. CDR3 in DNA: TGTGCCAGCACTAGCGGGAGAGCCTCCTACAATGAGCAGTTCTTC.